Sequencing of this T cell receptor (beta chain) was carried out in a study of response to subunit inactivated influenza vaccine. The V gene lost 0 bases and the J gene lost 4 bases, with 13 bases spanning the gap. The CDR3 sequence is 15 residues long. Germline CDR1 LGHNA, CDR2 YSLEER. TCRdb reprocessed the RT-PCR reads via MiXCR and lists one record per CDR3 protein. This sample yields 500,000 to 600,000 distinct CDR3 sequences, of which 13% are seen a single time; around 13% belongs to the top ten. V gene TRBV4-3 combines with J gene TRBJ2-7; tentatively, D is TRBD2 (6 bases). Here the sequenced sample was PBMCs from blood, taken about 40 days after vaccination. The receptor's source is a man in his forties or fifties who received an inactivated influenza vaccine. The CDR3 DNA follows: TGCGCCAGCAGCCAAGATGAGGGAGGAAGGTACGAGCAGTACTTC. Translating gives CASSQDEGGRYEQYF.